The next 18 T cell receptor beta chains were all read from a single sample in a study of T cells in Graves' hyperthyroidism and ophthalmopathy. The TCR beta CDR3 regions underwent amplification using RNA transcripts as the source. Primed by the HTBI set, a first-round RT-PCR was run on the TCR CDR3. From the multiplex PCR reads, TCRdb called clonotypes with MiXCR, one entry per CDR3 protein. This sample has about 400,000 distinct CDR3 sequences; less than 15% occur once, and the top ten carry roughly 9.2%. The sample consisted of blood. The source is a woman between 18 and 29 years old with Graves' hyperthyroidism.

At least ten counts were recorded for this clonotype. The V gene is TRBV6-5, the J gene TRBJ1-4; TRBD1 matches 9 bases. The germline V gene encodes CDR1 MNHEY and CDR2 SVGAGI. V lost 7 bases to trimming and J lost 8 bases; unmatched junction nucleotides: 8. The CDR3 is 14 residues long. The CDR3 region is CASTVTGGREKLFF. CDR3 DNA sequence: TGTGCCAGCACCGTCACAGGGGGCCGGGAAAAACTGTTTTTT.

This clonotype was found many times. The genes are TRBV20-1 and TRBJ2-1; the match to TRBD2 covers 9 bases. Germline V CDR1 and CDR2: DFQATT, SNEGSKA (reference sequence). There are 15 residues in the CDR3. Losses at the gene ends were 5 bases for V and 2 bases for J; bases not matched to a gene: 7. This CDR3 reads CSAVSSGATYNEQFF. CDR3 bases: TGCAGTGCTGTATCTAGCGGGGCAACCTACAATGAGCAGTTCTTC.

This clonotype was recorded at least ten times. This sequence joins TRBV28 and TRBJ2-7; D perhaps matches TRBD1 (5 bases). The CDR3 extends over 15 amino acids. V lost 10 bases and J lost 5, with 24 bases in between. Germline-derived CDR1 and CDR2 are MDHEN and SYDVKM. The CDR3 region has the DNA TGTGCCACCCGAGGTGGGGCCACAGCAGTCGACGAGCAGTACTTC. This gives the protein CATRGGATAVDEQYF.

In its sample, this clonotype was seen many times. This sequence joins TRBV18 and TRBJ1-1; D is uncertain. The CDR3 consists of 14 residues. The ends were cut back, 3 bases at V and 1 base at J, with 9 bases in the middle. Germline CDR1 and CDR2: KGHSH and LQKENI. The CDR3 protein is CASSPLAENTEAFF. The CDR3 DNA reads as TGTGCCAGCTCACCCCTCGCAGAGAACACTGAAGCTTTCTTT.

This clonotype was counted many times. The J gene is TRBJ1-2, the V gene TRBV7-2; no firm D call. Trimming cost V 2 bases and J 4 bases, with 8 bases left between them. Germline values: CDR1 SGHTA, CDR2 FQGNSA. CDR3 length: 13 amino acids. This chain's CDR3 is CASSLSARYGYTF. CDR3 bases: TGTGCCAGCAGCTTATCAGCCCGCTATGGCTACACCTTC. Together with reference TRBV7-2 and TRBJ1-2, the CDR3 gives the full variable domain: GAGVSQSPSNKVTEKGKDVELRCDPISGHTALYWYRQSLGQGLEFLIYFQGNSAPDKSGLPSDRFSAERTGGSVSTLTIQRTQQEDSAVYLCASSLSARYGYTFGSGTRLTVV.

This clonotype was observed many times. The V and J genes are TRBV7-2 and TRBJ2-2, with TRBD1 matching over 7 bases. Germline CDR1 reads SGHTA; CDR2 reads FQGNSA. The CDR3 spans 14 residues. Trimming took 5 bases from V and 7 from J; bases not matched to a gene: 7. The CDR3 DNA sequence: TGTGCCAGCAGCCGGGACAGTTTAGGCGGGGAGCTGTTTTTT. Its translation: CASSRDSLGGELFF.

Comments on this clonotype: A clone one base away is much larger, so this may be a read error. The chain combines TRBV29-1 with TRBJ2-1; 7 nucleotides align to TRBD1. Germline V gives CDR1 SQVTM, CDR2 ANQGSEA. The CDR3 sequence is 13 residues long. As DNA, the CDR3 is TGCAGCGTTGATAAGACAGGGTTCAATGAGCGGTTCTTC. Translated: CSVDKTGFNERFF.

This sequence joins TRBV9 and TRBJ1-5; D uncertain. The V and J ends lost 0 bases and 0 bases respectively, with 13 bases between them. Germline V lookup: CDR1 SGDLS, CDR2 YYNGEE. The CDR3 is 17 residues long. This CDR3 is CASSVGLAGDSNQPQHF. The CDR3 DNA follows: TGTGCCAGCAGCGTAGGGTTAGCCGGGGATAGCAATCAGCCCCAGCATTTT.

The V gene is TRBV9, the J gene TRBJ1-4; weak D call: TRBD1 (5 bases). Trimming stripped 3 bases from V and 7 bases from J, with 22 bases between. CDR3 length: 17 residues. CDR1 and CDR2 (germline): SGDLS, YYNGEE. CDR3 sequence: CASSAYAREGVGEKLFF. In DNA form, the CDR3 reads TGTGCCAGCAGCGCTTACGCCCGGGAAGGGGTGGGTGAAAAACTGTTTTTT. Together with reference TRBV9 and TRBJ1-4, the CDR3 gives the full variable domain: DSGVTQTPKHLITATGQRVTLRCSPRSGDLSVYWYQQSLDQGLQFLIQYYNGEERAKGNILERFSAQQFPDLHSELNLSSLELGDSALYFCASSAYAREGVGEKLFFGSGTQLSVL.

The CDR3 coding sequence is TGTGCCAGCAGCCAAGGGGCAGGTCTTCACAATGAGCAGTTCTTC. Amino acid sequence: CASSQGAGLHNEQFF. V is TRBV14 and J is TRBJ2-1; the D is unclear. Germline V gene sequence: CDR1 SGHDN, CDR2 FVKESK. The CDR3 length is 15 residues. The V end was cut by 1 base, the J end by 5 bases, with 12 bases between.

This clonotype was counted ten times or more. V and J are TRBV6-1 and TRBJ2-1; the D gene is possibly TRBD1 (6 bases). In germline, CDR1 is MNHNS, CDR2 SASEGT. CDR3 length: 18 residues. The ends were cut back, 3 bases at V and 5 bases at J, with 23 bases in the middle. This CDR3 reads CASSDHSQGPKGDNEQFF. The CDR3 nucleotides read TGTGCCAGCAGTGATCACTCCCAGGGGCCCAAGGGGGACAATGAGCAGTTCTTC.

This clonotype was seen a handful of times. In DNA form, the CDR3 reads TGTGCCACCAGCAGGGGGACAGGGCGGGAGACCCAGTACTTC. Residues: CATSRGTGRETQYF. The rearrangement uses TRBV15 and TRBJ2-5; 9 bases align to TRBD1. V shed 3 bases, J shed 5 bases, and the junction held 4 bases outside the gene matches. In germline, CDR1 is LNHNV, CDR2 YYDKDF (reference sequence). The CDR3 is 14 amino acids.

This clonotype was found a few times. This rearrangement joins TRBV5-6 to TRBJ1-1; the D gene is possibly TRBD1 (5 bases). Looked up from germline, CDR1 is SGHDT and CDR2 is YYEEEE. V lost 5 bases and J 11 bases, leaving 13 bases between the germline ends. This CDR3 is 11 amino acids long. The CDR3 bases are TGTGCCAGCAGTTCCGGGGGAAGGGCTTTCTTT. Translation: CASSSGGRAFF. The full variable domain, with the rest looked up from reference TRBV5-6 and TRBJ1-1, is DAGVTQSPTHLIKTRGQQVTLRCSPKSGHDTVSWYQQALGQGPQFIFQYYEEEERQRGNFPDRFSGHQFPNYSSELNVNALLLGDSALYLCASSSGGRAFFGQGTRLTVV.

This clonotype was seen at least ten times. The chain recombines TRBV6-2 or TRBV6-3 with TRBJ2-5, with D uncertain. The V gene lost 5 bases and the J gene lost 1 base, with 11 bases spanning the gap. The CDR3 covers 14 residues. From germline, CDR1 is MNHEY and CDR2 SVGEGT. The CDR3 coding sequence is TGTGCCAGCAGTAGTGGGGATTTCCAAGAGACCCAGTACTTC. Residues: CASSSGDFQETQYF.

Regarding this clonotype: This may come from a read error, since a much larger clone is one base off. The missing conserved phenylalanine or tryptophan at the end of this CDR3 makes a read error likely. V is TRBV27 and J is TRBJ2-7; 9 bases map to TRBD2. V shed 1 base, J shed 3 bases, and the junction held 7 bases outside the gene matches. Germline CDR1 is MNHEY and CDR2 is SMNVEV (reference sequence). The CDR3 length is 16 residues. CDR3 residues: CASSLYGGRALYEQYL. CDR3 in DNA: TGTGCCAGCAGTTTATACGGCGGGAGGGCCCTCTACGAGCAGTACCTC.

This clonotype was seen at least ten times. V usage is TRBV30 and J usage is TRBJ2-7, with 9 bases lining up with TRBD1. The germline V gene has CDR1 GTSNPN and CDR2 SVGIG (reference sequence). The CDR3 consists of 15 residues. The V segment lost 2 bases and the J segment 6 bases; nucleotides outside the gene matches: 11. CDR3 residues: CAWSFGQGNLGEQYF. CDR3 in DNA: TGTGCCTGGAGTTTCGGACAGGGGAATCTGGGCGAGCAGTACTTC.

The V and J genes are TRBV11-2 and TRBJ2-7; a weak D match, TRBD2 (6 bases). This CDR3 is built from 15 residues. V gave up 4 bases and J gave up 0 bases, with 13 bases separating them. Germline V gene sequence: CDR1 SGHAT, CDR2 FQNNGV. The chain's CDR3 is CASSSAGYSSYEQYF. The DNA for the CDR3 is TGTGCCAGCAGCTCAGCGGGTTACAGCTCCTACGAGCAGTACTTC. Full variable domain (remainder filled in from reference TRBV11-2 and TRBJ2-7): EAGVAQSPRYKIIEKRQSVAFWCNPISGHATLYWYQQILGQGPKLLIQFQNNGVVDDSQLPKDRFSAERLKGVDSTLKIQPAKLEDSAVYLCASSSAGYSSYEQYFGPGTRLTVT.

This clonotype was observed at least ten times. This rearrangement joins TRBV20-1 to TRBJ1-1; no firm D call. Germline V gene sequence: CDR1 DFQATT, CDR2 SNEGSKA (reference sequence). Between the trimmed V and J ends, which lost 3 bases and 5 bases, there was a span of 13 bases. The CDR3 has 13 amino acids. The CDR3 DNA is TGCAGTGCTAGTGGACCCTCGGGGACTGAAGCTTTCTTT. This codes for CSASGPSGTEAFF.